Following are 14 T cell receptor beta chains from one sample sequenced in a study of cytomegalovirus exposure and HLA in healthy donors. Sequenced by immunoSEQ multiplex PCR; TCRdb stores in-frame clones only, minus some. This sample has approximately 240,000 clones, with over 80% found just once. Sequencing was carried out using PBMCs. The receptor source for this set is a woman aged 18-30 years in good health and CMV-seronegative.

The chain uses TRBV27 and TRBJ1-5, with 7 bases identical to TRBD1. Germline loops: CDR1 MNHEY, CDR2 SMNVEV (reference sequence). The V gene end was trimmed by 6 bases and the J gene end by 3 bases; junction bases not matched to a gene: 5. CDR3 length: 14 amino acids. CDR3 protein: CASSRTGANQPQHF. The CDR3 coding sequence is TGTGCCAGCAGCCGCACAGGGGCCAATCAGCCCCAGCATTTT.

The table lists this clone with a count of one. This sequence joins TRBV2 and TRBJ1-5, with TRBD1 matching over 9 bases. The germline V gene has CDR1 SNHLY and CDR2 FYNNEI. The V gene end was trimmed by 7 bases and the J gene end by 6 bases; junction bases not matched to a gene: 7. The CDR3 runs 14 residues. This CDR3 is CASTGDRASQPQHF. CDR3 bases: TGTGCCAGCACCGGGGACAGGGCCAGTCAGCCCCAGCATTTT.

The genes are TRBV29-1 and TRBJ2-3; 9 bases agree with TRBD2. The V gene end was trimmed by 2 bases and the J gene end by 2 bases; junction bases not matched to a gene: 5. CDR1 SQVTM and CDR2 ANQGSEA come from the germline V gene. The CDR3 loop spans 15 amino acids. This chain's CDR3 is CSVERLAGNTDTQYF. The CDR3 coding sequence is TGCAGCGTTGAAAGGCTAGCGGGGAACACAGATACGCAGTATTTT.

The chain joins TRBV11-2 to TRBJ2-7; a possible D gene is TRBD1 (6 bases). The V end was cut by 4 bases, the J end by 2 bases, with 15 bases between. CDR3 length equals 15 residues. Per the germline V gene, CDR1 is SGHAT and CDR2 is FQNNGV. CDR3 bases: TGTGCCAGCAGCTCGGACAGACCTAGTACCTACGAGCAGTACTTC. Translated: CASSSDRPSTYEQYF. The complete variable domain, with remaining parts taken from reference TRBV11-2 and TRBJ2-7, reads EAGVAQSPRYKIIEKRQSVAFWCNPISGHATLYWYQQILGQGPKLLIQFQNNGVVDDSQLPKDRFSAERLKGVDSTLKIQPAKLEDSAVYLCASSSDRPSTYEQYFGPGTRLTVT.

This clone came up once. The chain combines TRBV29-1 with TRBJ2-1; D ambiguous. V lost 6 bases to trimming and J lost 0 bases, with 12 bases between them. The CDR3 has 14 amino acids. Germline CDR1 and CDR2: SQVTM and ANQGSEA. Written as DNA, the CDR3 is TGCAGCGTCGCTAGACTTAGCTCCTACAATGAGCAGTTCTTC. This translates into CSVARLSSYNEQFF.

There are a few counts of this clone. V and J are TRBV6-6 and TRBJ2-3; 8 bases agree with TRBD2. The germline V gene encodes CDR1 MNHNY and CDR2 SVGAGI (reference sequence). Trimming removed 4 bases from V and 4 bases from J; junction bases left unmatched: 10. This CDR3 has 16 residues. The CDR3 bases are TGTGCCAGCAGTTTGTCCGCGGGAGGAATCGCAGATACGCAGTATTTT. It translates to CASSLSAGGIADTQYF.

The V call is TRBV5-1, the J call TRBJ1-4; TRBD1 is a possible D gene (6 bases). V was cut by 1 base and J by 7 bases, with 11 bases left in between. Germline V CDR1 and CDR2: SGHRS, YFSETQ. There are 14 residues in the CDR3. The CDR3 DNA sequence: TGCGCCAGCAGCTTGCGGACAGCGGCTGAAAAACTGTTTTTT. Translated, it gives CASSLRTAAEKLFF.

V and J are TRBV10-2 and TRBJ2-1; 13 bases agree with TRBD2. CDR1 WSHSY and CDR2 SAAADI come from the germline V gene. CDR3 size: 17 residues. With V trimmed by 10 bases and J by 7 bases, 16 bases remained unmatched. The CDR3 protein is CAISNLGTSGIINEQFF. For the CDR3, the DNA is TGCGCCATCTCGAACCTTGGGACTAGCGGGATTATAAATGAGCAGTTCTTC.

This clone was detected a few times. CDR3 protein: CASSLAVTANTGELFF. The CDR3 DNA reads as TGCGCCAGCAGCTTGGCGGTGACAGCTAACACCGGGGAGCTGTTTTTT. The chain carries TRBV5-1 and TRBJ2-2, with a tentative D call TRBD1 (5 bases). Germline loops: CDR1 SGHRS, CDR2 YFSETQ. Trimming stripped 0 bases from V and 2 bases from J, with 11 bases between. This CDR3 is built from 16 residues.

The genes are TRBV28 and TRBJ1-2; 10 bases fit TRBD1. The V gene's germline CDR1 is MDHEN and CDR2 SYDVKM. The CDR3 spans 15 residues. Trimming removed 5 bases from V and 4 bases from J; junction bases left unmatched: 7. The CDR3 coding sequence is TGTGCCAGCAGTCGCCCGGGACAGGGGACCTATGGCTACACCTTC. It yields the protein CASSRPGQGTYGYTF.

This chain connects TRBV27 to TRBJ1-5; tentative D call: TRBD1 (5 bases). Germline V gene sequence: CDR1 MNHEY, CDR2 SMNVEV (reference sequence). The CDR3 runs 14 residues. The V gene lost 6 bases and the J gene lost 1 base, with 10 bases spanning the gap. The CDR3 region has the DNA TGTGCCAGCAGCCTCGGGGGAAGCAATCAGCCCCAGCATTTT. It codes for CASSLGGSNQPQHF.

J is TRBJ1-1 and V is TRBV28; 7 bases match TRBD1. The CDR3 contains 14 residues. V shed 7 bases and J 5 bases; nucleotides not matched to a gene: 10. The germline V gene encodes CDR1 MDHEN and CDR2 SYDVKM. The CDR3 is CASITVRGETEAFF. In DNA form, the CDR3 reads TGTGCCAGCATTACGGTCAGGGGGGAGACTGAAGCTTTCTTT.

V usage is TRBV19 and J usage is TRBJ2-3; 7 nucleotides line up with TRBD1. Losses at the gene ends were 4 bases for V and 3 bases for J; bases not matched to a gene: 4. Germline values: CDR1 LNHDA, CDR2 SQIVND (reference sequence). This CDR3 is built from 14 residues. The CDR3: CASSTQGLTDTQYF. The CDR3 DNA reads as TGTGCCAGTAGTACACAGGGGTTAACAGATACGCAGTATTTT.

This clone is a singleton in its sample. V is TRBV6-6 and J is TRBJ1-1; TRBD1 aligns across 7 bases. Trimming took 0 bases from V and 6 from J; bases not matched to a gene: 1. There are 13 residues in the CDR3. CDR1 and CDR2 from the germline V gene are MNHNY and SVGAGI (reference sequence). The CDR3 DNA reads as TGTGCCAGCAGTTACTCAGGGGGCTCTGAAGCTTTCTTT. Protein product: CASSYSGGSEAFF.